These 4 T cell receptor beta chains originate from one sample sequenced in a study of cytomegalovirus exposure and HLA in healthy donors. PCR primers comprised 60 Vbeta and 13 Jbeta primers. Clones were read by immunoSEQ multiplex PCR, and TCRdb kept only the in-frame ones, dropping some. The sample shows around 180,000 clones, around 80% of them seen only once. The sequenced sample was PBMCs. The receptors were sampled from a woman aged 50 to 60 in good health and CMV-seropositive.

J is TRBJ2-7 and V is TRBV15; 9 positions match TRBD1. Germline CDR1 LNHNV, CDR2 YYDKDF (reference sequence). This CDR3 has 15 amino acids. J was trimmed by 5 bases and V by 4 bases; bases with no gene match: 9. The CDR3 protein is CATSTSRDREHEQYF. The CDR3 nucleotides are TGTGCCACCAGCACCTCCCGGGACAGGGAACACGAGCAGTACTTC.

This clone was observed a single time. The chain joins TRBV7-6 to TRBJ2-7; TRBD2 might be the D (6 bases). The length of the CDR3 is 15 residues. Germline V gene lookup returns CDR1 SGHVS and CDR2 FNYEAQ. V lost 2 bases and J 0 bases, leaving 11 bases between the germline ends. In nucleotides, the CDR3 is TGTGCCAGCAGCTTACACGGGGGAAGCTCCTACGAGCAGTACTTC. Its translation: CASSLHGGSSYEQYF.

This rearrangement joins TRBV7-9 to TRBJ2-1; the D gene is possibly TRBD1 (6 bases). CDR1 is SEHNR, CDR2 FQNEAQ, per germline (reference sequence). This CDR3 has 14 amino acids. Written as DNA, the CDR3 is TGTGCTACCGTGAGGGGGAGCTCCTACAATGAGCAGTTCTTC. Encoded protein: CATVRGSSYNEQFF.

V gene TRBV2 combines with J gene TRBJ1-1; possibly TRBD1 for D (5 bases). The V and J ends lost 6 bases and 2 bases respectively, with 10 bases between them. The CDR3 extends over 13 amino acids. CDR1 is SNHLY and CDR2 is FYNNEI in the germline V gene. The CDR3 sequence is CASSGDSNTEAFF. The DNA of the CDR3 is TGTGCCAGCAGCGGAGACAGTAACACTGAAGCTTTCTTT.